Here is one T cell receptor beta chain with its context. As yet, its antigen is unknown. V was trimmed by 3 bases and J by 3 bases, leaving 10 bases between them. The CDR3 loop spans 14 amino acids. Per germline, CDR1 SGHVS and CDR2 FQNEAQ. This sample was included in a study of memory CD4+ T cells and cytomegalovirus serostatus. About the research overall: This sample comes from healthy Belgian adults, about nine CMV seropositive, 20 to 25 seronegative. Whole-study findings and limits: Suggested: most of the CMV-linked TCR signature lies in CD4+ memory cells.

Assay used: immunoSEQ multiplex PCR; TCRdb lists only in-frame clones, some missing. In the table there are approximately 50,000 clones, roughly 78% of which are singletons. Single viable CD3+CD4+CD8-CD45RO+ cells were sorted as the memory CD4+ T cells. Total CD4+ T cells were enriched by CD4 positive selection. This receptor was obtained from an adult in good health and CMV-seronegative. The chain couples TRBV7-8 to TRBJ2-3; tentatively, D is TRBD2 (5 bases). What was sequenced was memory CD4+ T cells from blood. DNA for the CDR3: TGTGCCAGCAGCTTTTTTGAGGGTACAGATACGCAGTATTTT. It codes for CASSFFEGTDTQYF.